Each of the 13 T cell receptor beta chains below was sequenced from the same sample in a study of early T cells in non-severe SARS-CoV-2 infection. A single record per CDR3 protein comes from TCRdb applying MiXCR to the 5' RACE reads. The data contain some 91,000 distinct CDR3 sequences, about 10% of them singletons. The sample was whole blood, taken at baseline. Receptors were obtained from an adult who was a healthcare worker with PCR-confirmed SARS-CoV-2 infection or an uninfected control (not recorded which).

In this sample, this clonotype turned up many times. The V call is TRBV6-5, the J call TRBJ1-4; D is perhaps TRBD1 (6 bases). Deletions cut 0 bases from V and 7 bases from J, with 12 bases between. The CDR3 is 15 amino acids. Germline CDR1 is MNHEY and CDR2 is SVGAGI. CDR3 loop: CASSYSWGAGEKLFF. CDR3 in DNA: TGTGCCAGCAGTTACTCGTGGGGGGCTGGTGAAAAACTGTTTTTT.

This clonotype appeared many times. The V and J genes are TRBV29-1 and TRBJ2-5, with a tentative D call TRBD1 (6 bases). Trimming removed 7 bases at V and 2 bases at J, with 14 bases between. This CDR3 is 13 amino acids long. The germline V gene has CDR1 SQVTM and CDR2 ANQGSEA. CDR3 sequence (DNA): TGCAGCGGGACAGTCCCCGGACAAGAGACCCAGTACTTC. Its protein is CSGTVPGQETQYF.

This chain links TRBV11-2 with TRBJ2-7, with TRBD1 matching 7 bases. Trimming cost V 5 bases and J 6 bases; bases outside gene matches: 13. Germline V gives CDR1 SGHAT, CDR2 FQNNGV. This CDR3 region has 15 residues. The CDR3 is CASSAFRTGSIEQYF. The CDR3 DNA follows: TGTGCCAGCAGCGCTTTCCGGACAGGATCTATCGAGCAGTACTTC.

Many counts were recorded for this clonotype. This chain connects TRBV6-5 to TRBJ2-7, with 7 bases lining up with TRBD1. Germline V CDR1 and CDR2: MNHEY, SVGAGI. Trimming removed 2 bases from V and 2 bases from J; junction bases left unmatched: 3. CDR3 size: 14 residues. CDR3 sequence (DNA): TGTGCCAGCAGTTACAGGGACAGAACCTACGAGCAGTACTTC. Protein product: CASSYRDRTYEQYF.

This clonotype has more than one count but fewer than ten. The chain combines TRBV2 with TRBJ2-7; possibly TRBD1 for D (5 bases). This CDR3 region has 14 residues. V was cut by 2 bases and J by 8 bases, with 16 bases left in between. The germline V gene encodes CDR1 SNHLY and CDR2 FYNNEI. The CDR3 region is CASSERGSPGKQYF. DNA for the CDR3: TGTGCCAGCAGTGAAAGGGGCAGCCCTGGGAAGCAGTACTTC.

This clonotype was seen a few times. The V and J genes are TRBV15 and TRBJ2-5; D not resolved. CDR3 length equals 13 residues. The V and J ends lost 0 bases and 5 bases respectively, with 7 bases between them. Germline V gene lookup returns CDR1 LNHNV and CDR2 YYDKDF (reference sequence). The CDR3: CATSRDAQETQYF. DNA for the CDR3: TGTGCCACCAGCAGAGATGCCCAGGAGACCCAGTACTTC.

This clonotype was picked up a small number of times. The chain joins TRBV7-2 to TRBJ2-3; D is possibly TRBD1 (5 bases). The CDR3 spans 14 residues. Germline V gene sequence: CDR1 SGHTA, CDR2 FQGNSA. The V end was cut by 0 bases, the J end by 5 bases, with 9 bases between. CDR3: CASSLAGDVDTQYF. In DNA form, the CDR3 reads TGTGCCAGCAGCTTAGCAGGGGATGTAGATACGCAGTATTTT.

This clonotype was detected only a few times. This chain joins TRBV7-2 and TRBJ1-3; TRBD1 matches 8 bases. CDR1 and CDR2 from the germline V gene are SGHTA and FQGNSA. The trim removed 1 base at V and 3 bases at J, leaving 2 bases unmatched. The CDR3 has 15 amino acids. This CDR3 is CASSLGTGHGNTIYF. CDR3 nucleotides: TGTGCCAGCAGCTTAGGGACAGGGCATGGAAACACCATATATTTT.

The V gene is TRBV20-1, the J gene TRBJ1-1; D remains ambiguous. The CDR3 extends over 15 amino acids. The germline V and J ends were trimmed by 0 bases and 2 bases, with 13 bases remaining between them. Germline values: CDR1 DFQATT, CDR2 SNEGSKA (reference sequence). The CDR3 here is CSAREPDGVNTEAFF. In DNA form, the CDR3 reads TGCAGTGCTAGAGAACCGGACGGGGTAAACACTGAAGCTTTCTTT.

This clonotype was seen only once. Given a much more abundant clone one base away, this may be a read error. This sequence joins TRBV19 and TRBJ2-3, with 15 bases identical to TRBD2. The CDR3 spans 17 residues. Germline loops: CDR1 LNHDA, CDR2 SQIVND (reference sequence). In nucleotides, the CDR3 is TGTGCCAGTAGCACCGGGACTAGCGGGAGGCTCACAGATTCGCAGTATTTT. Protein: CASSTGTSGRLTDSQYF.

V usage is TRBV29-1 and J usage is TRBJ1-1; D may be TRBD1 (5 bases). V was cut by 4 bases and J by 6 bases, with 12 bases left in between. The CDR3 spans 12 residues. CDR1 SQVTM and CDR2 ANQGSEA come from the germline V gene. Here the CDR3 DNA reads TGCAGCGTTGCCGGGGGTGGGTCTGAAGCTTTCTTT. This encodes CSVAGGGSEAFF.

In its sample, this clonotype was seen a few times. The chain has TRBV5-4 and TRBJ2-7, with TRBD1 identical over 10 bases. CDR1 is SGHNT and CDR2 is YYREEE in the germline V gene (reference sequence). The CDR3 loop spans 15 amino acids. V lost 4 bases and J lost 1; bases outside the gene matches: 5. This CDR3 is CASSVGTGVSYEQYF. DNA of the CDR3: TGTGCCAGCAGCGTAGGGACAGGGGTATCCTACGAGCAGTACTTC.

This chain uses TRBV2 with TRBJ1-2; TRBD1 matches at 10 bases. Germline CDR1 reads SNHLY; CDR2 reads FYNNEI. V gave up 0 bases and J gave up 5 bases; unmatched junction bases: 3. The CDR3 spans 15 residues. CDR3 coding DNA: TGTGCCAGCAGTGAAGCCCGGACAGGGGGGTATGGCTACACCTTC. Its protein is CASSEARTGGYGYTF.